This TCR beta chain was recovered during a study of T cells in Graves' hyperthyroidism and ophthalmopathy. Researchers barred patients who had uncontrolled infection, other autoimmune disease, pregnancy or lactation. The investigators amplified TCR beta CDR3 regions from RNA transcripts. The TCR CDR3 was amplified in a first-round RT-PCR using the HTBI primer set. From the multiplex PCR reads, TCRdb called clonotypes with MiXCR, one entry per CDR3 protein. The sample has some 250,000 distinct CDR3 sequences, 13% to 15% seen once. Only a few counts were recorded for this clonotype. One junction end does not reproduce the germline sequence, and a read error may be involved. The CDR3 has 13 amino acids. CDR1 SGHRS and CDR2 YFSETQ come from the germline V gene.

This clonotype was sampled from a woman aged 50 to 60 with Graves' hyperthyroidism that later progressed to Graves' ophthalmopathy. The chain has TRBV5-1 and TRBJ2-7, with TRBD2 as a possible D gene (5 bases). The sample taken for sequencing was blood. In nucleotides, the CDR3 is TGCGCCAGCAGCCTCTTGGGCGGGTACGAGCAGTGCTTC. This encodes CASSLLGGYEQCF. The complete variable domain, with remaining parts taken from reference TRBV5-1 and TRBJ2-7, reads KAGVTQTPRYLIKTRGQQVTLSCSPISGHRSVSWYQQTPGQGLQFLFEYFSETQRNKGNFPGRFSGRQFSNSRSEMNVSTLELGDSALYLCASSLLGGYEQCFGPGTRLTVT.